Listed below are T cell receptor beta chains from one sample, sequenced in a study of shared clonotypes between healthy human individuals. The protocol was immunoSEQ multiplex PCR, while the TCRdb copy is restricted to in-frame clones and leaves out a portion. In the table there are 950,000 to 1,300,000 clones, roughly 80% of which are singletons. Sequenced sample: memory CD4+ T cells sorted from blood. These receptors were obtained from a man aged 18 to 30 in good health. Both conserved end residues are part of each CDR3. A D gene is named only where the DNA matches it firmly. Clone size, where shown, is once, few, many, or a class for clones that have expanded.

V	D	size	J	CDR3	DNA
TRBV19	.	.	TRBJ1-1	CASTQQGGGDRAFF	TGTGCCAGTACTCAACAGGGAGGAGGAGATCGAGCTTTCTTT
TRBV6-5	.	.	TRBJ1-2	CASSYDGKNYGYTF	TGTGCCAGCAGTTATGATGGGAAGAACTATGGCTACACCTTC
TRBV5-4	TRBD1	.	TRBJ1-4	CASSLEQGAEKLFF	TGTGCCAGCAGCTTGGAACAGGGGGCGGAAAAACTGTTTTTT
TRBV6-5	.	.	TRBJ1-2	CASSYSTGVGGYGYTF	TGTGCCAGCAGTTACTCCACAGGCGTGGGGGGCTATGGCTACACCTTC
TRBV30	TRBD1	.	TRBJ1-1	CAWSGPTGHEAFF	TGTGCCTGGAGTGGGCCGACAGGGCACGAAGCTTTCTTT
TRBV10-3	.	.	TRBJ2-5	CAISSGTEQETQYF	TGTGCCATCAGTTCCGGCACAGAACAAGAGACCCAGTACTTC
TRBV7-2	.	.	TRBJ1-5	CASSLGTGNQPQHF	TGTGCCAGCAGCTTAGGGACGGGGAATCAGCCCCAGCATTTT
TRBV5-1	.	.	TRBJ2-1	CASSLGGREQFF	TGCGCCAGCAGCTTGGGCGGGCGGGAGCAGTTCTTC
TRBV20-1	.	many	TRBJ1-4	CSALNEKLFF	TGCAGTGCCCTAAATGAAAAACTGTTTTTT
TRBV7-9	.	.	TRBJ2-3	CASSGSTDTQYF	TGTGCCAGCAGTGGGTCTACAGATACGCAGTATTTT
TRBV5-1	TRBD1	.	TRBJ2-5	CASSLGTGGIETQYF	TGCGCCAGCAGCCTGGGGACAGGGGGTATCGAGACCCAGTACTTC
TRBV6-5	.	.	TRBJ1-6	CASRKNSPLHF	TGTGCCAGCAGAAAGAATTCACCCCTCCACTTT
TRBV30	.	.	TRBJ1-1	CAWRYGGWSNTEAFF	TGTGCCTGGAGATACGGAGGGTGGTCGAACACTGAAGCTTTCTTT
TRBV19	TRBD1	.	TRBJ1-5	CAILGDRSPQHF	TGTGCCATCCTCGGGGACAGGTCGCCCCAGCATTTT
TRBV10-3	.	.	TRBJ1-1	CAIAGASQLEAFF	TGTGCCATCGCGGGGGCTTCCCAACTTGAAGCTTTCTTT
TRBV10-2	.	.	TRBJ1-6	CASSESSRGGNSPLHF	TGCGCCAGCAGTGAGTCGAGCAGGGGCGGAAATTCACCCCTCCACTTT
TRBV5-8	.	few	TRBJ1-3	CASSLYSGNTIYF	TGTGCCAGCAGCTTGTACTCTGGAAACACCATATATTTT
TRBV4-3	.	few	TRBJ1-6	CASSRQDQNSPLHF	TGCGCCAGCAGTCGACAGGATCAAAATTCACCCCTCCACTTT
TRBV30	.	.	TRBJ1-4	CAWRSGSYEKLFF	TGTGCCTGGAGATCCGGGTCTTATGAAAAACTGTTTTTT
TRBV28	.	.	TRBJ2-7	CASSWRRNEQYF	TGTGCCAGCAGTTGGAGGAGGAACGAGCAGTACTTC
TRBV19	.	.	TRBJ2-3	CASSFSTGYSTDTQYF	TGTGCCAGTAGTTTTAGTACAGGTTATAGCACAGATACGCAGTATTTT
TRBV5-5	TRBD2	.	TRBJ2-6	CASSLGLAGRFSGANVLTF	TGTGCCAGCAGCTTGGGGTTAGCGGGAAGGTTCTCTGGGGCCAACGTCCTGACTTTC
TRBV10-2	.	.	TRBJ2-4	CASSQPDLAKNIQYF	TGCGCCAGCAGCCAGCCGGATCTAGCCAAAAACATTCAGTACTTC
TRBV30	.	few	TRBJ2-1	CAWSANYEQFF	TGTGCCTGGAGTGCGAACTATGAGCAGTTCTTC
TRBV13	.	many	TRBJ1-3	CASSRFPGFDSGNTIYF	TGTGCCAGCAGCCGGTTCCCAGGGTTCGACTCTGGAAACACCATATATTTT
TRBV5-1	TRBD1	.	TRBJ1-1	CASSLEEGASEKAFF	TGCGCCAGCAGCTTGGAAGAGGGGGCGAGTGAAAAAGCTTTCTTT
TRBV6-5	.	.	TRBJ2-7	CASRGAGGKSREQYF	TGTGCCAGCAGGGGTGCCGGGGGAAAGTCTAGGGAGCAGTACTTC
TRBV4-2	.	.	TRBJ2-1	CASSQDLGPGNEQFF	TGTGCCAGCAGCCAAGATCTGGGGCCGGGGAATGAGCAGTTCTTC
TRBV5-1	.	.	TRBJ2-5	CASHQGTAQETQYF	TGCGCCAGCCACCAAGGAACGGCCCAAGAGACCCAGTACTTC
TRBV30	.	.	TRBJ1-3	CAWSSGNTIYF	TGTGCCTGGTCCTCTGGAAACACCATATATTTT
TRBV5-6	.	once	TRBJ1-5	CASSPVWGNQPQHF	TGTGCCAGCAGCCCCGTATGGGGCAATCAGCCCCAGCATTTT